The sequence of this T cell receptor (beta chain) was determined in a study of CD8+ T cells in alopecia areata. On the study more broadly: Tofacitinib therapy took 6 to 18 months; 6 months off drug came after. Broader study findings: Especially in alopecia totalis/universalis, lesional scalp showed greater clonality than normal scalp did. Tofacitinib yielded significantly lower scalp clonality and fewer expanded CD8+ clones among the top 100.

Germline assignment: CDR1 SGHRS and CDR2 YFSETQ. The V end was cut by 0 bases, the J end by 6 bases, with 12 bases between. The CDR3 has 15 residues. The treatment: oral pan-JAK inhibitor, 5-10 mg twice daily. It was from alopecia areata patients that lesional scalp punch biopsies and peripheral blood were collected. RNA extraction and reverse transcription yielded cDNA as sequencing template. Clones were sequenced by immunoSEQ multiplex PCR, and TCRdb holds only the in-frame ones, with some missing. The data hold 4,000 to 4,500 clones, with roughly three fifths observed a single time. Points on this clone: Its matching antigen is unknown.

The sequenced sample was skin, obtained at week 4, from a patient treated with tofacitinib. This TCR derives from a human donor with alopecia areata. The chain uses TRBV5-1 and TRBJ2-2; D is perhaps TRBD1 (5 bases). CDR3 sequence (DNA): TGCGCCAGCAGCTTGGCCCAAGGCAGGGCCGGGGAGCTGTTTTTT. It yields the protein CASSLAQGRAGELFF.